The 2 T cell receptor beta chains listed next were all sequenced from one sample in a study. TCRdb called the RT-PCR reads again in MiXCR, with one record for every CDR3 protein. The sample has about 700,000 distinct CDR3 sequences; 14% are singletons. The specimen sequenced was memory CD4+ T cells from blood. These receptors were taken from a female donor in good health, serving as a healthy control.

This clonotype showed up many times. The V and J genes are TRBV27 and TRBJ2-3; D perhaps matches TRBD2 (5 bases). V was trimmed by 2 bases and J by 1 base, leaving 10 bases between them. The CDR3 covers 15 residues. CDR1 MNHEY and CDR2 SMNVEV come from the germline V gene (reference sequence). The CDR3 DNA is TGTGCCAGCAGTTTACTGGCGGGCCGCACAGATACGCAGTATTTT. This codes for CASSLLAGRTDTQYF.

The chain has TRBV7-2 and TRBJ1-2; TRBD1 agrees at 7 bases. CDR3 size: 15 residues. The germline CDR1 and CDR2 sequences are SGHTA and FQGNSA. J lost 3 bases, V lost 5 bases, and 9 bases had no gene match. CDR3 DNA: TGTGCCAGCAGCCCCCGGGACAGTGCCTACTATGGCTACACCTTC. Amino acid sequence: CASSPRDSAYYGYTF.